Shown below are 18 T cell receptor beta chains from a single sample sequenced in a study of blood T cell repertoires in COVID-19. Some clones are missing from TCRdb's copy, which holds only in-frame ones; the method was immunoSEQ multiplex PCR. The sample includes roughly 260,000 clones, around nine tenths of them seen just once. Sequencing was carried out using peripheral blood. Receptors were obtained from a man between 40 and 49 years old who had recovered from COVID-19.

The chain uses TRBV29-1 and TRBJ2-3; TRBD2 matches at 8 bases. This CDR3 comprises 13 residues. With 6 bases clipped from V and 5 bases from J, the junction kept 7 bases outside the gene matches. Looked up from germline, CDR1 is SQVTM and CDR2 is ANQGSEA. The CDR3 region is CSVPGLGLDTQYF. The DNA for the CDR3 is TGCAGCGTCCCGGGACTAGGGTTAGATACGCAGTATTTT.

This chain joins TRBV7-9 and TRBJ2-1; D is perhaps TRBD2 (5 bases). The CDR3 contains 13 residues. V was trimmed by 3 bases and J by 5 bases, leaving 8 bases between them. Germline loops: CDR1 SEHNR, CDR2 FQNEAQ (reference sequence). CDR3 DNA sequence: TGTGCCAGCAGCTTCGGACTTAACAATGAGCAGTTCTTC. The encoded protein is CASSFGLNNEQFF.

V usage is TRBV24-1 and J usage is TRBJ2-7, with D possibly matching TRBD2 (5 bases). Per the germline V gene, CDR1 is KGHDR and CDR2 is SFDVKD. This CDR3 is built from 16 residues. V lost 1 base to trimming and J lost 2 bases, with 14 bases between them. This CDR3 reads CATSDFLRATTYEQYF. Here the CDR3 DNA reads TGTGCCACCAGTGATTTTTTAAGGGCGACTACCTACGAGCAGTACTTC.

The chain is built from TRBV19 and TRBJ2-7; D might be TRBD2 (6 bases). The length of the CDR3 is 14 residues. Per the germline V gene, CDR1 is LNHDA and CDR2 is SQIVND (reference sequence). The ends were cut back, 5 bases at V and 3 bases at J, with 14 bases in the middle. CDR3 sequence reads: CASSYSAGNYEQYF. CDR3 nucleotides: TGTGCCAGTAGTTACTCGGCGGGAAACTACGAGCAGTACTTC.

This chain joins TRBV4-1 and TRBJ2-1; possible D gene TRBD2, 5 bases. The CDR3 sequence is 17 residues long. CDR1 is MGHRA, CDR2 YSYEKL, per germline. Trimming stripped 6 bases from V and 9 bases from J, with 27 bases between. Here the CDR3 reads CASSHGSSGFYQSEQFF. DNA of the CDR3: TGCGCCAGCAGTCACGGATCTTCGGGGTTCTACCAAAGTGAGCAGTTCTTC.

V and J are TRBV13 and TRBJ2-7; weak D call: TRBD1 (6 bases). Trimming cost V 1 base and J 4 bases, with 14 bases left between them. The V gene's germline CDR1 is PRHDT and CDR2 FYEKMQ (reference sequence). CDR3 length equals 15 residues. The DNA of the CDR3 is TGTGCCAGCAGCTTAGCGGAGGACAGCAAGTACGAGCAGTACTTC. Translated: CASSLAEDSKYEQYF.

This clone was seen only once. V is TRBV11-3 and J is TRBJ2-1, with 10 bases lining up with TRBD2. The trim removed 2 bases at V and 9 bases at J, leaving 4 bases unmatched. The CDR3 consists of 14 residues. CDR1 is SGHNT, CDR2 YENEEA, per germline. The CDR3 region has the DNA TGTGCCAGCAGCTTAAAGCGGGGGGGCAGTGAGCAGTTCTTC. Translation gives CASSLKRGGSEQFF.

CDR3 DNA: TGTGCCAGCAGTTACCCCGGGACTAGTGTTACCACCGGGGAGCTGTTTTTT. Its translation is CASSYPGTSVTTGELFF. The chain links TRBV6-2 or TRBV6-3 to TRBJ2-2; 8 bases map to TRBD2. The CDR3 sequence is 17 residues long. The junction had 9 bases not matched to a gene; V was cut back by 2 bases and J by 4 bases. Germline V gene data show CDR1 as MNHEY and CDR2 as SVGEGT.

This clone has a single count. This chain joins TRBV5-6 and TRBJ2-1, with D possibly TRBD1 on 7 matching bases. The CDR3 loop spans 13 amino acids. Between the trimmed V and J ends, which lost 9 bases and 7 bases, there was a span of 17 bases. Germline V gene data show CDR1 as SGHDT and CDR2 as YYEEEE. The CDR3 DNA is TGTGCCATCTTAGACAGGGAGGCAAATGAGCAGTTCTTC. It specifies CAILDREANEQFF.

CDR3 in amino acids: CASSLAGNEQYF. CDR3 in DNA: TGTGCCAGCAGCTTGGCGGGTAACGAGCAGTACTTC. The chain combines TRBV5-4 with TRBJ2-7; unclear D gene. Germline loops: CDR1 SGHNT, CDR2 YYREEE (reference sequence). V dropped 0 bases and J dropped 5 bases, with 6 bases sitting between them. The CDR3 is made up of 12 amino acids. Combining the CDR3 with reference TRBV5-4 and TRBJ2-7 gives the whole variable domain ETGVTQSPTHLIKTRGQQVTLRCSSQSGHNTVSWYQQALGQGPQFIFQYYREEENGRGNFPPRFSGLQFPNYSSELNVNALELDDSALYLCASSLAGNEQYFGPGTRLTVT.

This chain links TRBV6-6 with TRBJ1-5, with 10 positions matching TRBD1. The J segment lost 3 bases and the V segment lost 2 bases, leaving 4 bases of the junction unmatched. CDR1 and CDR2 from the germline V gene are MNHNY and SVGAGI (reference sequence). CDR3 size: 16 residues. The CDR3 DNA reads as TGTGCCAGCAGTTACGGGACAGGGGCGGTCAATCAGCCCCAGCATTTT. Translated, it gives CASSYGTGAVNQPQHF.

The chain uses TRBV19 and TRBJ2-2; 10 positions agree with TRBD2. Germline-derived CDR1 and CDR2 are LNHDA and SQIVND (reference sequence). The CDR3 has 17 amino acids. The CDR3 region has the DNA TGTGCGACGGCTGACAGGGTAGCGGGGGGAGGCACCGGGGAGCTGTTTTTT. The encoded protein is CATADRVAGGGTGELFF.

The rearrangement links TRBV7-9 to TRBJ2-5; weak D call: TRBD1 (6 bases). V shed 4 bases and J shed 5 bases, with 11 bases lying between them. The length of the CDR3 is 13 residues. Germline-derived CDR1 and CDR2 are SEHNR and FQNEAQ (reference sequence). CDR3 in DNA: TGTGCCAGCAGCTCACAGGGTTCTGAGACCCAGTACTTC. Protein product: CASSSQGSETQYF.

This clone is a singleton in its sample. The chain combines TRBV19 with TRBJ2-1, with D possibly matching TRBD1 (6 bases). Looked up from germline, CDR1 is LNHDA and CDR2 is SQIVND (reference sequence). The CDR3 is 12 amino acids. Trimming pared 10 bases from V and 6 bases from J, leaving 13 bases between. The CDR3 DNA sequence: TGTGCCACTACAGGGACAATCAATGAGCAGTTCTTC. This translates into CATTGTINEQFF.

The DNA for the CDR3 is TGTGCCAGCAGTGACGCCGGGACAGACCAGCCCCAGCATTTT. Its translation: CASSDAGTDQPQHF. V is TRBV6-1 and J is TRBJ1-5; 7 bases fit TRBD1. The germline V gene encodes CDR1 MNHNS and CDR2 SASEGT. J gave up 7 bases and V 3 bases, and 6 bases lay outside the gene matches. The CDR3 loop spans 14 amino acids.

The CDR3 sequence: CASSFLSGDTGELFF. CDR3 nucleotide sequence: TGTGCCAGCAGTTTTCTAAGCGGGGACACCGGGGAGCTGTTTTTT. The chain links TRBV28 to TRBJ2-2; TRBD2 matches 7 bases. The V and J ends lost 3 bases and 3 bases, in that order; junction bases with no gene match: 4. Germline V gene data show CDR1 as MDHEN and CDR2 as SYDVKM. The CDR3 consists of 15 residues.

The chain uses TRBV6-6 and TRBJ2-3; the D gene is possibly TRBD2 (6 bases). The germline gives CDR1 MNHNY, CDR2 SVGAGI (reference sequence). Trimming took 4 bases from V and 2 from J, leaving 16 bases between them. The CDR3 consists of 16 residues. The CDR3 nucleotides are TGTGCCAGCAGTTGGGGGGTTGGGGCTGACACAGATACGCAGTATTTT. Amino acids: CASSWGVGADTDTQYF.

The chain has TRBV15 and TRBJ1-2, with TRBD1 identical over 11 bases. The V gene end was trimmed by 0 bases and the J gene end by 7 bases; junction bases not matched to a gene: 4. The CDR3 runs to 15 residues. Germline CDR1 reads LNHNV; CDR2 reads YYDKDF (reference sequence). Written as DNA, the CDR3 is TGTGCCACCAGCAGAGAACGGGACAGGGGGACTGGCTACACCTTC. This sequence encodes CATSRERDRGTGYTF.